A selection of T cell receptor beta chains follows, all from one sample in a study of blood T cell repertoires in COVID-19. Produced via immunoSEQ multiplex PCR; TCRdb's table is partial and in-frame only. The sample lists 300,000 to 400,000 clones, roughly 88% seen once, with 3.5% to 4% in the top ten. Sequencing input: peripheral blood. The receptors come from a woman in her 50s with active or convalescent COVID-19. Each CDR3 is given with its conserved first and last residue. A D gene is named only where the DNA matches it firmly. The listing skips clone size in some rows; elsewhere it reads once, few, many or a size class.

abundance,d_gene,j_gene,v_gene,CDR3aa,CDR3nt
few,-,TRBJ1-2,TRBV27,CASSLRGNYGYTF,TGTGCCAGCAGTTTGCGGGGAAACTATGGCTACACCTTC
-,TRBD1,TRBJ2-2,TRBV19,CASRNRGTGELFF,TGTGCCAGTAGAAACAGGGGGACCGGGGAGCTGTTTTTT
-,TRBD1,TRBJ1-1,TRBV15,CATSDRGEGNTEAFF,TGTGCCACCAGCGACAGGGGGGAGGGGAACACTGAAGCTTTCTTT
-,TRBD1,TRBJ2-2,TRBV5-1,CASLPGGAYGELFF,TGCGCCAGCCTCCCAGGGGGCGCGTACGGGGAGCTGTTTTTT
-,TRBD1,TRBJ1-2,TRBV19,CASSSGQGTYGYTF,TGTGCCAGTAGTTCCGGACAGGGCACCTATGGCTACACCTTC
-,TRBD1,TRBJ1-6,TRBV11-2,CASSLVGGPGDSGNSPLHF,TGTGCCAGCAGCTTAGTAGGAGGACCGGGGGACAGTGGTAATTCACCCCTCCACTTT
once,-,TRBJ1-6,TRBV6-1,CASSEIRGNSPLHF,TGTGCCAGCAGTGAAATACGGGGTAATTCACCCCTCCACTTT
once,-,TRBJ1-2,TRBV7-2,CASSLARTSPGYGYTF,TGTGCCAGCAGCTTAGCCCGGACATCCCCTGGGTATGGCTACACCTTC
-,-,TRBJ1-3,TRBV18,CASSPAGEQPYYTIYF,TGTGCCAGCTCACCAGCAGGGGAGCAACCGTACTACACCATATATTTT
-,-,TRBJ1-2,TRBV6-5,CASSTRTAGNYGYTF,TGTGCCAGCAGTACTCGGACAGCCGGGAACTATGGCTACACCTTC
-,-,TRBJ2-1,TRBV28,CASSLPGGYNEQFF,TGTGCCAGCAGCCTCCCGGGCGGGTACAATGAGCAGTTCTTC
-,-,TRBJ2-5,TRBV7-9,CASSFTSRIPQETQYF,TGTGCCAGCAGCTTTACTAGTCGGATCCCTCAAGAGACCCAGTACTTC
once,TRBD1,TRBJ1-3,TRBV5-5,CASSPGQGSGNTIYF,TGTGCCAGCAGCCCTGGACAGGGCTCGGGAAACACCATATATTTT
-,TRBD1,TRBJ1-1,TRBV7-9,CASSLLGTGRRNTEAFF,TGTGCCAGCAGCTTACTTGGGACAGGGCGAAGGAACACTGAAGCTTTCTTT
once,-,TRBJ1-1,TRBV28,CASSFSREAFF,TGTGCCAGCAGTTTCTCCAGGGAAGCTTTCTTT
-,-,TRBJ1-2,TRBV4-1,CASSHPTASYGYTF,TGCGCCAGCAGCCACCCGACAGCTAGCTATGGCTACACCTTC
-,-,TRBJ2-3,TRBV12-3/TRBV12-4,CASSLKVGTQYF,TGTGCCAGCAGTTTAAAAGTCGGTACGCAGTATTTT
-,TRBD2,TRBJ2-7,TRBV6-2/TRBV6-3,CASSYLAGRVYEQYF,TGTGCCAGCAGTTACTTGGCAGGGAGGGTCTACGAGCAGTACTTC